What follows are 26 T cell receptor beta chains derived from one specimen sequenced in a study of early T cells in non-severe SARS-CoV-2 infection. One entry per CDR3 protein results from TCRdb running MiXCR on the 5' RACE reads. The sample shows roughly 45,000 distinct CDR3 sequences, approximately 12% of them seen only once. Source material: whole blood. The receptors derive from an adult who was a healthcare worker with PCR-confirmed SARS-CoV-2 infection or an uninfected control (not recorded which).

The CDR3 coding sequence is TGCAGTGAGGAGGGAAGCACCTACGAGCAGTACTTC. It translates to CSEEGSTYEQYF. The gene calls are TRBV20-1 and TRBJ2-7; D perhaps matches TRBD2 (6 bases). The CDR3 spans 12 residues. Germline V gene lookup returns CDR1 DFQATT and CDR2 SNEGSKA (reference sequence). V lost 7 bases to trimming and J lost 2 bases, with 12 bases between them.

This clonotype was observed a few times. The rearrangement links TRBV28 to TRBJ2-7, with no clear D. The CDR3 is 12 residues long. Deletions cut 7 bases from V and 7 bases from J, with 14 bases between. CDR1 MDHEN and CDR2 SYDVKM come from the germline V gene. For the CDR3, the DNA is TGTGCCAGCACCATTGCAGGACGAGAGCAGTACTTC. Protein sequence: CASTIAGREQYF.

This clonotype has only a few counts. The rearrangement uses TRBV29-1 and TRBJ1-1; maybe TRBD1 (6 bases). CDR3 length equals 13 residues. The germline V gene has CDR1 SQVTM and CDR2 ANQGSEA. Trimming shortened V by 6 bases and J by 0 bases, and 11 bases separated the two germline ends. CDR3 sequence (DNA): TGCAGCGTCCGGACAGCGCTGAACACTGAAGCTTTCTTT. It yields the protein CSVRTALNTEAFF.

As DNA, the CDR3 is TGTGCCAGCAGTAGAGTGGAGTGGGACATTCAGTACTTC. This gives the protein CASSRVEWDIQYF. The chain employs TRBV7-6 and TRBJ2-4; no firm D call. Germline lookup yields CDR1 SGHVS and CDR2 FNYEAQ. V was clipped by 6 bases and J by 8 bases, with 14 bases between them. The CDR3 covers 13 residues.

V is TRBV20-1 and J is TRBJ2-1, with 7 bases aligning to TRBD2. The germline gives CDR1 DFQATT, CDR2 SNEGSKA (reference sequence). The J segment lost 9 bases and the V segment lost 5 bases, leaving 1 base of the junction unmatched. The CDR3 spans 10 residues. The CDR3 bases are TGCAGTGCTTCGGGGGGTGAGCAGTTCTTC. Protein: CSASGGEQFF.

This clonotype has ten or more counts. The chain couples TRBV20-1 to TRBJ2-1; D is uncertain. The germline V gene has CDR1 DFQATT and CDR2 SNEGSKA (reference sequence). There are 15 residues in the CDR3. V lost 4 bases, J lost 4 bases, and 17 bases lay in between. CDR3 sequence: CSATPELANYNEQFF. The CDR3 DNA reads as TGCAGTGCTACCCCTGAGTTGGCTAATTACAATGAGCAGTTCTTC.

The table lists this clonotype with many counts. The chain recombines TRBV7-6 with TRBJ2-3; 7 nucleotides match TRBD2. This CDR3 region has 14 residues. The J segment lost 3 bases and the V segment lost 5 bases, leaving 5 bases of the junction unmatched. Looked up from germline, CDR1 is SGHVS and CDR2 is FNYEAQ. The CDR3 DNA reads TGTGCCAGCAGCGACTCGGGGGGTACAGATACGCAGTATTTT. Translation: CASSDSGGTDTQYF.

V and J are TRBV12-3 or TRBV12-4 and TRBJ1-1; unclear D gene. The CDR3 runs to 14 residues. V lost 6 bases, J lost 0 bases, and 11 bases lay in between. In DNA form, the CDR3 reads TGTGCCAGCAGCCCGGGCAGTATGAACACTGAAGCTTTCTTT. It is translated as CASSPGSMNTEAFF.

This clonotype was counted at least ten times. This chain joins TRBV7-9 and TRBJ1-4; possibly TRBD1 for D (6 bases). The germline CDR1 and CDR2 sequences are SEHNR and FQNEAQ (reference sequence). The V and J ends lost 2 bases and 5 bases respectively, with 15 bases between them. The CDR3 loop spans 16 amino acids. CDR3 DNA sequence: TGTGCCAGCAGCTTATTTGGTGGGACACAGAATGAAAAACTGTTTTTT. Its protein is CASSLFGGTQNEKLFF.

The V call is TRBV20-1, the J call TRBJ1-1; D gene unclear. The CDR3 consists of 12 residues. V dropped 7 bases and J dropped 0 bases, with 9 bases sitting between them. Germline CDR1 and CDR2: DFQATT and SNEGSKA (reference sequence). CDR3 in DNA: TGCAGTGACCAGACACTGAACACTGAAGCTTTCTTT. This gives the protein CSDQTLNTEAFF.

This clonotype was seen a single time. The rearrangement joins TRBV2 to TRBJ1-6, with 9 bases fitting TRBD1. The CDR3 contains 14 residues. V lost 6 bases and J lost 11; bases outside the gene matches: 8. Germline-derived CDR1 and CDR2 are SNHLY and FYNNEI. The CDR3 protein is CASSPGQGSTPLHF. CDR3 sequence (DNA): TGTGCCAGCAGCCCGGGACAGGGTTCGACACCCCTCCACTTT.

This clonotype has just a few counts. The chain recombines TRBV20-1 with TRBJ2-2; 8 bases agree with TRBD1. This CDR3 contains 14 residues. Germline assignment: CDR1 DFQATT and CDR2 SNEGSKA (reference sequence). Unmatched junction bases numbered 9, after V lost 5 bases and J lost 7 bases. The CDR3 DNA is TGCAGTGCTTCCCAGGGGGCAGGCGGCGGGGAGCTGTTTTTT. This encodes CSASQGAGGGELFF.

The chain is built from TRBV9 and TRBJ1-2; D is ambiguous. The V end lost 4 bases, the J end lost 6 bases, and 16 bases lay between the germline ends. The CDR3 length is 14 residues. The germline V gene has CDR1 SGDLS and CDR2 YYNGEE. The CDR3 here is CASSPIGRPNGYTF. The CDR3 nucleotides read TGTGCCAGCAGCCCTATAGGGAGGCCAAATGGCTACACCTTC.

This clonotype was observed at least ten times. The rearrangement uses TRBV7-2 and TRBJ2-2; 8 bases agree with TRBD2. The CDR3 loop spans 15 amino acids. With V trimmed by 3 bases and J by 3 bases, 3 bases remained unmatched. From germline, CDR1 is SGHTA and CDR2 FQGNSA. The CDR3 reads CASSFGLADTGELFF. In DNA form, the CDR3 reads TGTGCCAGCAGCTTCGGACTAGCTGACACCGGGGAGCTGTTTTTT.

This clonotype was seen at least ten times. The J gene is TRBJ1-6, the V gene TRBV2; no firm D call. V dropped 4 bases and J dropped 4 bases, with 11 bases sitting between them. This CDR3 is built from 15 residues. CDR1 is SNHLY and CDR2 is FYNNEI in the germline V gene. CDR3 loop: CASSAKTEYNSPLHF. CDR3 in DNA: TGTGCCAGCAGTGCCAAGACTGAGTATAATTCACCCCTCCACTTT. The full variable domain, completed using reference TRBV2 and TRBJ1-6, is EPEVTQTPSHQVTQMGQEVILRCVPISNHLYFYWYRQILGQKVEFLVSFYNNEISEKSEIFDDQFSVERPDGSNFTLKIRSTKLEDSAMYFCASSAKTEYNSPLHFGNGTRLTVT.

In this sample, this clonotype turned up a few times. The rearrangement uses TRBV25-1 and TRBJ2-1; 10 positions match TRBD1. Per germline, CDR1 MGHDK and CDR2 SYGVNS. The CDR3 contains 21 residues. J was trimmed by 0 bases and V by 4 bases; bases with no gene match: 18. The CDR3 nucleotides are TGTGCCAGCAGTGGCTACCCTGACAGGGGGCGCTTAGAGATCTCCTACAATGAGCAGTTCTTC. It translates to CASSGYPDRGRLEISYNEQFF.

This clonotype was recorded a few times. The chain is built from TRBV20-1 and TRBJ2-1, with D hard to call. The CDR3 contains 12 residues. Trimming removed 2 bases from V and 4 bases from J, with 6 bases in between. Germline V gene data show CDR1 as DFQATT and CDR2 as SNEGSKA (reference sequence). CDR3 residues: CSARTQYNEQFF. The CDR3 DNA reads TGCAGTGCTAGAACCCAATACAATGAGCAGTTCTTC.

The sample holds a few counts of this clonotype. The chain is built from TRBV12-3 or TRBV12-4 and TRBJ1-4, with 8 bases that match TRBD1. Losses at the gene ends were 1 base for V and 2 bases for J; bases not matched to a gene: 6. The CDR3 runs to 17 residues. CDR3 nucleotide sequence: TGTGCCAGCAGTTTAGGGCAGGGGGCGACTACTAATGAAAAACTGTTTTTT. Protein: CASSLGQGATTNEKLFF.

The chain carries TRBV6-1 and TRBJ2-4; 9 bases line up with TRBD1. The CDR3 runs to 15 residues. The V segment lost 6 bases and the J segment 7 bases; nucleotides outside the gene matches: 10. The germline CDR1 and CDR2 sequences are MNHNS and SASEGT. The CDR3 loop reads CASSGQGLIRNIQYF. The DNA of the CDR3 is TGTGCCAGCAGCGGACAGGGGTTGATTAGGAACATTCAGTACTTC.

This clonotype was counted many times. The chain carries TRBV20-1 and TRBJ2-2; possibly TRBD1 or TRBD2 for D (5 bases each). CDR1 is DFQATT and CDR2 is SNEGSKA in the germline V gene (reference sequence). The CDR3 extends over 15 amino acids. V was shortened by 0 bases and J by 7 bases, with 15 bases between the two germline ends. The CDR3 nucleotides read TGCAGTGCTAGAGATCGAAGGGGTGCGGGCGGGGAGCTGTTTTTT. This translates into CSARDRRGAGGELFF.

This clonotype was counted at least ten times. This sequence joins TRBV7-9 and TRBJ1-6; 8 bases map to TRBD1. Per germline, CDR1 SEHNR and CDR2 FQNEAQ (reference sequence). CDR3 size: 14 residues. V lost 6 bases, J lost 7 bases, and 5 bases stayed unmatched. The CDR3 region has the DNA TGTGCCAGCAGGCCGACAGGGGCCAATTCACCCCTCCACTTT. Amino acids: CASRPTGANSPLHF.

The CDR3 here is CASSWDVNYGYTF. The CDR3 DNA is TGCGCCAGCAGCTGGGATGTAAACTATGGCTACACCTTC. The J gene is TRBJ1-2, the V gene TRBV5-1, with no clear D. Germline loops: CDR1 SGHRS, CDR2 YFSETQ. Trimming cost V 3 bases and J 2 bases, with 8 bases left between them. CDR3 length: 13 residues. The full variable domain, in which reference TRBV5-1 and TRBJ1-2 provide the parts outside the CDR3, is KAGVTQTPRYLIKTRGQQVTLSCSPISGHRSVSWYQQTPGQGLQFLFEYFSETQRNKGNFPGRFSGRQFSNSRSEMNVSTLELGDSALYLCASSWDVNYGYTFGSGTRLTVV.

The table lists this clonotype with a few counts. The chain uses TRBV20-1 and TRBJ1-1; D is perhaps TRBD1 (5 bases). V lost 3 bases to trimming and J lost 0 bases, with 14 bases between them. The CDR3 is 15 amino acids. Germline V CDR1 and CDR2: DFQATT, SNEGSKA (reference sequence). CDR3 nucleotide sequence: TGCAGTGCTAGCCAGGGAGGCACCATGAACACTGAAGCTTTCTTT. Its translation is CSASQGGTMNTEAFF.

In its sample, this clonotype was seen a few times. The chain has TRBV6-2 or TRBV6-3 and TRBJ1-1, with D unresolved. This CDR3 is built from 15 residues. The germline V gene encodes CDR1 MNHEY and CDR2 SVGEGT. The ends were cut back, 2 bases at V and 1 base at J, with 11 bases in the middle. CDR3: CASSYAGSGNTEAFF. In nucleotides, the CDR3 is TGTGCCAGCAGTTACGCAGGATCAGGGAACACTGAAGCTTTCTTT.

This clonotype was recorded at least ten times. The V and J genes are TRBV11-2 and TRBJ2-4, with 8 bases aligning to TRBD1. CDR3 length equals 19 residues. CDR1 and CDR2 (germline): SGHAT, FQNNGV. The V and J ends lost 4 bases and 1 base, in that order; junction bases with no gene match: 15. CDR3 DNA: TGTGCCAGCAGCTCAGGACAGGGTGGGAGCGTATTTGCCAAAAACATTCAGTACTTC. This translates into CASSSGQGGSVFAKNIQYF.

This clonotype has a count of ten or more. The CDR3 protein is CASSYSGANTEAFF. The CDR3 coding sequence is TGTGCCAGCAGCTATTCAGGGGCGAACACTGAAGCTTTCTTT. J is TRBJ1-1 and V is TRBV11-2; tentatively, D is TRBD1 (6 bases). V lost 4 bases to trimming and J lost 1 base, with 10 bases between them. Germline-derived CDR1 and CDR2 are SGHAT and FQNNGV. The CDR3 spans 14 residues.